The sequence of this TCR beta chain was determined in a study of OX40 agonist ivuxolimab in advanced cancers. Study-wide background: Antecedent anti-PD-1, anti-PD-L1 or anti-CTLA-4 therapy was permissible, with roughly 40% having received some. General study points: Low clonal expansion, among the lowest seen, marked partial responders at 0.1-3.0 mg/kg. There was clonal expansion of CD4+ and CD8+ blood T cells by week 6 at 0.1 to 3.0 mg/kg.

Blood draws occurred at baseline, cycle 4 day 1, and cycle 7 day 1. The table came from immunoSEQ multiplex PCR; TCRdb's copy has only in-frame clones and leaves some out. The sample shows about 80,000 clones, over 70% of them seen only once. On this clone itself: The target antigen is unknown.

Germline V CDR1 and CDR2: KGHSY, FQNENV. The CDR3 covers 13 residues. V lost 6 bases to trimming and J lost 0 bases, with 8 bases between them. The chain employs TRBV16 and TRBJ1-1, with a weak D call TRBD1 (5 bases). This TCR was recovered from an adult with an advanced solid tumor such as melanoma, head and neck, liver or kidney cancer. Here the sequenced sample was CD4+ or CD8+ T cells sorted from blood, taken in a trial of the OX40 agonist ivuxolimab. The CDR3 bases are TGTGCCAGCAGGCTGACAGTGAACACTGAAGCTTTCTTT. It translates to CASRLTVNTEAFF.